This entry lists 22 T cell receptor beta chains sequenced from one sample in a study of OX40 agonist ivuxolimab in advanced cancers. Assay: immunoSEQ multiplex PCR; the TCRdb copy retains only in-frame clones and omits some. The sample yields 95,000 to 110,000 clones, approximately 90% seen once. The sample consisted of CD4+ or CD8+ T cells sorted from blood, taken in a trial of the OX40 agonist ivuxolimab. The receptors come from an adult with an advanced solid tumor such as melanoma, head and neck, liver or kidney cancer.

The V call is TRBV28, the J call TRBJ2-7; 9 bases match TRBD1. CDR1 and CDR2 (germline): MDHEN, SYDVKM. The V and J ends lost 4 bases and 1 base, in that order; junction bases with no gene match: 8. This CDR3 contains 16 residues. In DNA, the CDR3 is TGTGCCAGCAGTTCCCCCGGGACAGGGACTTCCTACGAGCAGTACTTC. This sequence encodes CASSSPGTGTSYEQYF.

This rearrangement joins TRBV19 to TRBJ2-1, with 10 bases lining up with TRBD2. Germline values: CDR1 LNHDA, CDR2 SQIVND (reference sequence). V dropped 3 bases and J dropped 7; count of bases not matched to a gene: 6. The CDR3 is 15 amino acids. The CDR3 DNA is TGTGCCAGTAGTATCAAGACTAGCGGGTCAAATGAGCAGTTCTTC. It codes for CASSIKTSGSNEQFF.

The rearrangement joins TRBV5-1 to TRBJ2-7, with D possibly matching TRBD2 (6 bases). V was pared by 2 bases and J by 0 bases, with 12 bases between. Germline CDR1 reads SGHRS; CDR2 reads YFSETQ. The CDR3 totals 15 residues. The CDR3, as DNA: TGCGCCAGCAGCTTTGGCGGGACCAGCTCCTACGAGCAGTACTTC. Its translation is CASSFGGTSSYEQYF.

The count of this clone is one. CDR3 sequence: CASSLVSENQPQHF. CDR3 nucleotide sequence: TGTGCCAGCAGCTTAGTGTCCGAGAATCAGCCCCAGCATTTT. The rearrangement uses TRBV7-9 and TRBJ1-5; D is undetermined. CDR3 size: 14 residues. Deletions cut 1 base from V and 4 bases from J, with 8 bases between. Germline V gene sequence: CDR1 SEHNR, CDR2 FQNEAQ (reference sequence).

This chain links TRBV6-6 with TRBJ2-7; D possibly corresponds to TRBD1 (6 bases). Trimming removed 2 bases from V and 4 bases from J, with 12 bases in between. CDR3 length: 14 amino acids. The germline V gene encodes CDR1 MNHNY and CDR2 SVGAGI (reference sequence). In DNA, the CDR3 is TGTGCCAGCAGTTACAGCAGGGGTTGGTACGAGCAGTACTTC. Protein sequence: CASSYSRGWYEQYF.

The chain is built from TRBV29-1 and TRBJ1-1; no clear D gene. Germline V gene data show CDR1 as SQVTM and CDR2 as ANQGSEA. Trimming removed 5 bases from V and 5 bases from J, with 9 bases in between. This CDR3 has 11 amino acids. CDR3 sequence: CSVQGKTEAFF. The CDR3, as DNA: TGCAGCGTTCAAGGGAAGACTGAAGCTTTCTTT.

This clone was seen only a few times. V is TRBV19 and J is TRBJ2-5; 7 nucleotides agree with TRBD1. Per germline, CDR1 LNHDA and CDR2 SQIVND (reference sequence). Trimming took 4 bases from V and 4 from J; bases not matched to a gene: 3. This CDR3 is 13 amino acids long. This chain's CDR3 is CASSTRTGETQYF. In DNA, the CDR3 is TGTGCCAGTAGTACCCGGACAGGAGAGACCCAGTACTTC.

The V call is TRBV5-1, the J call TRBJ2-5; possible D gene TRBD2, 6 bases. V was shortened by 4 bases and J by 7 bases, with 26 bases between the two germline ends. Germline CDR1 SGHRS, CDR2 YFSETQ. This CDR3 is built from 17 residues. The CDR3 DNA follows: TGCGCCAGCAGCCCCCTCCCCGGGAGCGAGAGCCGAGGGACCCAGTACTTC. This gives the protein CASSPLPGSESRGTQYF.

The rearrangement uses TRBV10-1 and TRBJ1-5; D remains ambiguous. This CDR3 comprises 16 residues. V shed 8 bases and J shed 1 base, with 18 bases lying between them. The germline V gene has CDR1 WNHNN and CDR2 SYGVQD (reference sequence). CDR3 nucleotide sequence: TGCGCCAGCCTTCCCCAGGCAGGAGAAAGCAATCAGCCCCAGCATTTT. This codes for CASLPQAGESNQPQHF.

The rearrangement links TRBV7-2 to TRBJ2-7; D is possibly TRBD2 (5 bases). Germline V gene lookup returns CDR1 SGHTA and CDR2 FQGNSA. Trimming stripped 5 bases from V and 0 bases from J, with 14 bases between. There are 15 residues in the CDR3. As DNA, the CDR3 is TGTGCCAGCAGCCTACTAGGACCAAACTCCTACGAGCAGTACTTC. Its translation: CASSLLGPNSYEQYF.

The rearrangement uses TRBV5-1 and TRBJ2-1, with TRBD1 identical over 7 bases. Germline-derived CDR1 and CDR2 are SGHRS and YFSETQ. The CDR3 spans 12 residues. V shed 5 bases, J shed 8 bases, and the junction held 4 bases outside the gene matches. The CDR3: CASRADRDEQFF. In DNA, the CDR3 is TGCGCCAGCAGGGCTGACAGGGATGAGCAGTTCTTC.

The chain uses TRBV5-6 and TRBJ2-7; 8 nucleotides match TRBD1. CDR1 is SGHDT, CDR2 YYEEEE, per germline. This CDR3 comprises 15 residues. V lost 4 bases, J lost 7 bases, and 13 bases stayed unmatched. The CDR3, as DNA: TGTGCCAGCAGCCGAAGGAGGACAGGGCAGGGGGAGCAGTACTTC. It codes for CASSRRRTGQGEQYF.

With respect to this clone: At the DNA level, this CDR3 is encoded by other sequences in the same sample as well. This chain uses TRBV7-6 with TRBJ2-5; no firm D call. The CDR3 contains 11 residues. Germline V CDR1 and CDR2: SGHVS, FNYEAQ. Trimming left V 3 bases short and J 5 bases short, with 4 bases between. CDR3 DNA: TGTGCCAGCAGCTTCACGGAGACCCAGTACTTC. Its protein product is CASSFTETQYF. The whole variable domain, filled in from reference TRBV7-6 and TRBJ2-5, reads GAGVSQSPRYKVTKRGQDVALRCDPISGHVSLYWYRQALGQGPEFLTYFNYEAQQDKSGLPNDRFSAERPEGSISTLTIQRTEQRDSAMYRCASSFTETQYFGPGTRLLVL.

The chain recombines TRBV4-3 with TRBJ1-1, with TRBD1 identical over 7 bases. Germline-derived CDR1 and CDR2 are LGHNA and YSLEER. The V and J ends lost 0 bases and 1 base, in that order; junction bases with no gene match: 8. The CDR3 contains 17 residues. The CDR3 coding sequence is TGCGCCAGCAGCCAAGATATGGCAGGGGGGCGGAACACTGAAGCTTTCTTT. As protein: CASSQDMAGGRNTEAFF.

This chain connects TRBV6-5 to TRBJ1-1, with D tentatively TRBD1 (5 bases). The germline V and J ends were trimmed by 5 bases and 6 bases, with 16 bases remaining between them. CDR1 and CDR2 from the germline V gene are MNHEY and SVGAGI. The CDR3 contains 14 residues. CDR3 protein: CASSPPGQVPEAFF. The CDR3 DNA reads TGTGCCAGCAGTCCGCCAGGGCAGGTGCCTGAAGCTTTCTTT.

The rearrangement links TRBV4-3 to TRBJ1-5; D not resolved. Deletions cut 0 bases from V and 5 bases from J, with 14 bases between. Looked up from germline, CDR1 is LGHNA and CDR2 is YSLEER. The CDR3 consists of 16 residues. The CDR3 DNA sequence: TGCGCCAGCAGCCAAGAAGGGTCAGCACCTTATCAGCCCCAGCATTTT. It codes for CASSQEGSAPYQPQHF.

This sequence joins TRBV13 and TRBJ2-5, with 8 bases that match TRBD2. This CDR3 spans 16 amino acids. The junction had 10 bases not matched to a gene; V was cut back by 4 bases and J by 3 bases. Germline CDR1 and CDR2: PRHDT and FYEKMQ (reference sequence). CDR3 in DNA: TGTGCCAGCAGCTCCCTAGGCGGGAGGCCGGAAGAGACCCAGTACTTC. Translation gives CASSSLGGRPEETQYF.

The chain carries TRBV7-9 and TRBJ2-1; 12 bases are a match to TRBD1. CDR1 SEHNR and CDR2 FQNEAQ come from the germline V gene (reference sequence). There are 16 residues in the CDR3. V dropped 3 bases and J dropped 8; count of bases not matched to a gene: 8. CDR3 in amino acids: CASSFGTGGLVDEQFF. CDR3 nucleotides: TGTGCCAGCAGCTTCGGGACAGGGGGCCTTGTGGATGAGCAGTTCTTC.

This clone was seen a single time. The V gene is TRBV6-5, the J gene TRBJ2-5, with 7 bases identical to TRBD2. The DNA end favors TRBJ2-7, so the J call may be wrong. The CDR3 spans 15 residues. CDR1 MNHEY and CDR2 SVGAGI come from the germline V gene. This chain's CDR3 is CASSKPGLLSYEQYF. CDR3 DNA sequence: TGTGCCAGCAGCAAACCGGGACTACTATCCTACGAGCAGTACTTC.

This chain uses TRBV7-2 with TRBJ1-2, with a weak D call TRBD1 (5 bases). This CDR3 comprises 15 residues. Trimming took 5 bases from V and 3 from J, leaving 16 bases between them. Germline V gene lookup returns CDR1 SGHTA and CDR2 FQGNSA. In DNA form, the CDR3 reads TGTGCCAGCAGCGTACTGGGGGGGGAGTACTATGGCTACACCTTC. This sequence encodes CASSVLGGEYYGYTF.

The chain is built from TRBV6-1 and TRBJ1-5, with D unclear. The length of the CDR3 is 15 residues. Germline V CDR1 and CDR2: MNHNS, SASEGT. V gave up 3 bases and J gave up 0 bases, with 9 bases separating them. The chain's CDR3 is CASSDGTYSNQPQHF. CDR3 nucleotide sequence: TGTGCCAGCAGTGACGGCACCTATAGCAATCAGCCCCAGCATTTT.

The rearrangement links TRBV19 to TRBJ2-1; D is uncertain. This CDR3 has 13 residues. Deletions cut 6 bases from V and 7 bases from J, with 13 bases between. Germline V gene data show CDR1 as LNHDA and CDR2 as SQIVND (reference sequence). The CDR3 nucleotides are TGTGCCAGTAGGGCCGATCGAGGTAATGAGCAGTTCTTC. Its translation is CASRADRGNEQFF.